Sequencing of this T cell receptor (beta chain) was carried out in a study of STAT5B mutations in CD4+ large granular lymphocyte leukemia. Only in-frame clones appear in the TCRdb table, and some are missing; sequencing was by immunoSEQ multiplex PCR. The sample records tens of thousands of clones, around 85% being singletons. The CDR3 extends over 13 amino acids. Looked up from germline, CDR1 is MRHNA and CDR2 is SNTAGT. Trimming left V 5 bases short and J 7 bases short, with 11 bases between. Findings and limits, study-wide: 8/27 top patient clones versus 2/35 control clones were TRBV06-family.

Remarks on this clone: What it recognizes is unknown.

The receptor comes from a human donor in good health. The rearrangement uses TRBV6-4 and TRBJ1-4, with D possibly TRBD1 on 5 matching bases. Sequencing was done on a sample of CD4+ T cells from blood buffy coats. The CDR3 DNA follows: TGTGCCAGCAGTAAGACAGTGGGTGAAAAACTGTTTTTT. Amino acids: CASSKTVGEKLFF.